The clone carrying this T cell receptor beta chain has a handful of counts. The CDR3 has 14 residues. V lost 11 bases and J lost 4; bases outside the gene matches: 4. This entry is derived from a study of T cells in localized non-small cell lung cancer. Measured with immunoSEQ multiplex PCR; TCRdb has only the in-frame clones, and not every one. Of over a thousand clones listed, 20% to 25% are singletons. The specimen was lung tumor tissue, collected before any cancer treatment. This receptor was obtained from a male donor older than 55 with stage III lung adenocarcinoma. The chain joins TRBV6-7 to TRBJ2-6; TRBD1 agrees at 11 bases. TRBV6-7 counts as an open reading frame of uncertain function. The CDR3 sequence is CAVGQGGGANVLTF. CDR3 DNA: TGTGCCGTGGGACAGGGGGGCGGGGCCAACGTCCTGACTTTC.